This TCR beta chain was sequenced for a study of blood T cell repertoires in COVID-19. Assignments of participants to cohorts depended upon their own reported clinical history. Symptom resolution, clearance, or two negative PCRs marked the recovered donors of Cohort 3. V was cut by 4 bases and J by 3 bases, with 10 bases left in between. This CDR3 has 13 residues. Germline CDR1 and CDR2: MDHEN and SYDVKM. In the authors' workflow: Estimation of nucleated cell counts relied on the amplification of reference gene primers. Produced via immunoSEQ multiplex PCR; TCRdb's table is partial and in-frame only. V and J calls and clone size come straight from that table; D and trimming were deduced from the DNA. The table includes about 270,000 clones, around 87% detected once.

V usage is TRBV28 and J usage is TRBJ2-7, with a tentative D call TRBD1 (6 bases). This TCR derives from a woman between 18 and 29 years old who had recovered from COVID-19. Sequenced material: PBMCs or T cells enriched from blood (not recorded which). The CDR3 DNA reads TGTGCCAGCAGTTCACTACAGGGCTACGAGCAGTACTTC. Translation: CASSSLQGYEQYF.